In its sample, the clone carrying this TCR beta chain was seen a few times. Its specificity is not known. It was cDNA, reverse transcribed from extracted RNA, that served as the sequencing template. Assay used: immunoSEQ multiplex PCR; TCRdb lists only in-frame clones, some missing. This sample has roughly 100,000 clones, with approximately 60% found just once. These data belong to a study of CD8+ T cells in alopecia areata. The wider study: Patients given treatment had severity scored by the percentage of scalp area affected.

Treatment meaning: oral pan-JAK inhibitor, 5-10 mg twice daily. Peripheral blood samples and lesional scalp punch biopsies were obtained from alopecia areata patients. Study-level findings and limits: TCR sharing across patients was less clear than in mice, possibly HLA-related.

The CDR3 consists of 15 residues. The V gene's germline CDR1 is SNHLY and CDR2 FYNNEI. The germline V and J ends were trimmed by 3 bases and 0 bases, with 12 bases remaining between them. The sequence was obtained from a human donor with alopecia areata. This rearrangement joins TRBV2 to TRBJ2-7, with D hard to call. The sample in question was CD8+ T cells sorted from blood, obtained at week 4, from a patient treated with tofacitinib. The DNA of the CDR3 is TGTGCCAGCAGTGATCCCGGGCATCGCTCCTACGAGCAGTACTTC. Translating it yields CASSDPGHRSYEQYF.